These 31 T cell receptor beta chains were all obtained from the same sample, sequenced in a study of neurological immune-mediated disorders. TCRdb reprocessed the 5' RACE reads via MiXCR and lists one record per CDR3 protein. The sample records about 38,000 distinct CDR3 sequences, around 4.8% being singletons. The sequenced sample consisted of CD4+ T cells from blood. These receptors all stem from a man between 18 and 29 years old in good health.

The chain recombines TRBV9 with TRBJ2-7, with 7 bases aligning to TRBD1. Germline assignment: CDR1 SGDLS and CDR2 YYNGEE. There are 15 residues in the CDR3. The V gene end was trimmed by 0 bases and the J gene end by 3 bases; junction bases not matched to a gene: 6. The DNA for the CDR3 is TGTGCCAGCAGCGTAGGCGAGGGGGCCGGCTACGAGCAGTACTTC. Encoded protein: CASSVGEGAGYEQYF.

This clonotype was detected ten times or more. The rearrangement links TRBV6-1 to TRBJ2-3; a weak D match, TRBD2 (5 bases). The ends were cut back, 6 bases at V and 1 base at J, with 14 bases in the middle. This CDR3 contains 15 residues. Per germline, CDR1 MNHNS and CDR2 SASEGT. The CDR3 spells CASSSVRAGTDTQYF. CDR3 nucleotide sequence: TGTGCCAGCAGCAGTGTGAGGGCCGGCACAGATACGCAGTATTTT.

This clonotype has ten or more counts. The chain has TRBV3-1 and TRBJ1-5; D is uncertain. V was cut by 3 bases and J by 7 bases, with 10 bases left in between. The CDR3 spans 13 residues. Germline lookup yields CDR1 LGHDT and CDR2 YNNKEL (reference sequence). CDR3 loop: CASSQQGKQPQHF. In DNA, the CDR3 is TGTGCCAGCAGCCAGCAAGGGAAGCAGCCCCAGCATTTT.

This clonotype was detected ten times or more. The chain carries TRBV6-5 and TRBJ2-7; 12 bases agree with TRBD1. Germline values: CDR1 MNHEY, CDR2 SVGAGI. The CDR3 is 19 residues long. V lost 0 bases to trimming and J lost 1 base; unmatched junction nucleotides: 10. The CDR3 sequence is CASSYSTMGQGAYSYEQYF. CDR3 DNA sequence: TGTGCCAGCAGTTACTCGACCATGGGACAGGGGGCGTATTCCTACGAGCAGTACTTC.

This clonotype has at least ten counts. CDR3 nucleotides: TGCGCCAGCAGCTTCCTAGCGGGGGGTATCTACAATGAGCAGTTCTTC. Encoded protein: CASSFLAGGIYNEQFF. The chain uses TRBV5-1 and TRBJ2-1; 11 bases map to TRBD2. The V gene end was trimmed by 2 bases and the J gene end by 3 bases; junction bases not matched to a gene: 4. The germline gives CDR1 SGHRS, CDR2 YFSETQ. The CDR3 spans 16 residues.

This clonotype was detected ten times or more. The V gene is TRBV20-1, the J gene TRBJ2-7, with D possibly being TRBD1 or TRBD2 (6 bases each). Germline V gene lookup returns CDR1 DFQATT and CDR2 SNEGSKA (reference sequence). CDR3 size: 13 residues. V lost 6 bases, J lost 4 bases, and 16 bases lay in between. The CDR3 DNA reads TGCAGTGCCCGGACTCCGGGGGCATACGAGCAGTACTTC. This gives the protein CSARTPGAYEQYF.

This clonotype was found many times. Here the CDR3 DNA reads TGTGCCAGCAGTTACTCGACTAGCACAGATACGCAGTATTTT. Amino acid sequence: CASSYSTSTDTQYF. J is TRBJ2-3 and V is TRBV6-5, with D unclear. Germline V gene sequence: CDR1 MNHEY, CDR2 SVGAGI. The CDR3 spans 14 residues. The V end was cut by 0 bases, the J end by 0 bases, with 4 bases between.

Ten or more counts support this clonotype. The chain recombines TRBV9 with TRBJ1-6; D is ambiguous. V was cut by 4 bases and J by 8 bases, with 13 bases left in between. Germline loops: CDR1 SGDLS, CDR2 YYNGEE. This CDR3 comprises 14 residues. The CDR3 spells CASSPRPGYSPLHF. The CDR3 nucleotides are TGTGCCAGCAGCCCTCGACCGGGTTATTCACCCCTCCACTTT.

The sample holds many counts of this clonotype. The chain joins TRBV5-1 to TRBJ2-7, with D unresolved. The CDR3 is 14 amino acids. Germline CDR1 and CDR2: SGHRS and YFSETQ. The V end was cut by 0 bases, the J end by 0 bases, with 7 bases between. The CDR3 DNA reads TGCGCCAGCAGCTTGGATCCCAACTCCTACGAGCAGTACTTC. Its protein is CASSLDPNSYEQYF.

This clonotype was seen many times. V usage is TRBV6-1 and J usage is TRBJ2-3; D unclear. Trimming shortened V by 1 base and J by 2 bases, and 7 bases separated the two germline ends. CDR1 and CDR2 (germline): MNHNS, SASEGT. The CDR3 covers 14 residues. The CDR3 sequence: CASSEGVFTDTQYF. The CDR3 DNA sequence: TGTGCCAGCAGTGAAGGGGTCTTCACAGATACGCAGTATTTT.

This clonotype was observed many times. The chain has TRBV10-3 and TRBJ2-7, with 9 bases matching TRBD2. This CDR3 is built from 16 residues. The germline V gene encodes CDR1 ENHRY and CDR2 SYGVKD. V shed 4 bases, J shed 3 bases, and the junction held 10 bases outside the gene matches. The CDR3 DNA follows: TGTGCCATCAGTGGCGGGGGTAGCGGGGGCATCTACGAGCAGTACTTC. It yields the protein CAISGGGSGGIYEQYF.

This clonotype was counted many times. V gene TRBV27 combines with J gene TRBJ2-3; D might be TRBD1 or TRBD2, each matching 6 bases. The CDR3 covers 15 residues. V dropped 4 bases and J dropped 3 bases, with 14 bases sitting between them. Germline V gene data show CDR1 as MNHEY and CDR2 as SMNVEV (reference sequence). DNA of the CDR3: TGTGCCAGCAGTTCCGTTAGGGGGGTAACAGATACGCAGTATTTT. Translation: CASSSVRGVTDTQYF.

This clonotype was observed many times. This chain links TRBV5-1 with TRBJ1-6; D ambiguous. The V gene lost 0 bases and the J gene lost 8 bases, with 12 bases spanning the gap. CDR3 length equals 15 residues. CDR1 is SGHRS, CDR2 YFSETQ, per germline. The CDR3 DNA reads TGCGCCAGCAGCTTGGTGGCGGGAGTCGATTCACCCCTCCACTTT. Amino acids: CASSLVAGVDSPLHF.

This clonotype was found many times. The chain uses TRBV27 and TRBJ1-4, with 8 bases aligning to TRBD1. Germline V gene data show CDR1 as MNHEY and CDR2 as SMNVEV (reference sequence). The CDR3 has 15 amino acids. V shed 5 bases, J shed 7 bases, and the junction held 9 bases outside the gene matches. The CDR3 loop reads CASSPRTGPSEKLFF. CDR3 nucleotides: TGTGCCAGCAGTCCTCGGACAGGGCCCTCTGAAAAACTGTTTTTT. Supplemented by reference TRBV27 and TRBJ1-4, the full variable domain reads EAQVTQNPRYLITVTGKKLTVTCSQNMNHEYMSWYRQDPGLGLRQIYYSMNVEVTDKGDVPEGYKVSRKEKRNFPLILESPSPNQTSLYFCASSPRTGPSEKLFFGSGTQLSVL.

The table lists this clonotype with many counts. The chain recombines TRBV3-1 with TRBJ2-1; 12 bases are shared with TRBD2. J gave up 7 bases and V 4 bases, and 11 bases lay outside the gene matches. The V gene's germline CDR1 is LGHDT and CDR2 YNNKEL (reference sequence). The CDR3 is 17 residues long. The CDR3 DNA reads as TGTGCCAGCAGCCCGTCAGCTGGACTAGCGGGGATGAATGAGCAGTTCTTC. Translated, it gives CASSPSAGLAGMNEQFF.

This clonotype came up a few times. The CDR3 DNA follows: TGTGCCAGCAGTTACTCGCGTCGAGTCTGGGGTAATTCACCCCTCCACTTT. Its protein is CASSYSRRVWGNSPLHF. The rearrangement links TRBV6-5 to TRBJ1-6; no definite D call. Trimming took 0 bases from V and 6 from J, leaving 15 bases between them. CDR1 is MNHEY, CDR2 SVGAGI, per germline. The CDR3 sequence is 17 residues long.

This clonotype has ten or more counts. J is TRBJ2-4 and V is TRBV20-1; D gene uncertain. The CDR3 has 14 residues. The germline V gene encodes CDR1 DFQATT and CDR2 SNEGSKA (reference sequence). Trimming left V 1 base short and J 5 bases short, with 12 bases between. The CDR3 nucleotides read TGCAGTGCTAGAGTGGCCTCAAGGGAAAACATTCAGTACTTC. Its translation is CSARVASRENIQYF.

This clonotype was seen repeatedly, ten times or more. V and J are TRBV5-1 and TRBJ1-2; D is possibly TRBD1 (5 bases). In germline, CDR1 is SGHRS, CDR2 YFSETQ. The ends were cut back, 3 bases at V and 0 bases at J, with 9 bases in the middle. This CDR3 has 14 residues. The CDR3 DNA sequence: TGCGCCAGCAGCTGGGACGGAGCTAACTATGGCTACACCTTC. Its translation is CASSWDGANYGYTF.

The table lists this clonotype with many counts. The chain uses TRBV20-1 and TRBJ1-1, with D perhaps matching TRBD1 (6 bases). The CDR3 loop spans 13 amino acids. Germline V gives CDR1 DFQATT, CDR2 SNEGSKA (reference sequence). This CDR3 is CRIQGQMNTEAFF. The CDR3 DNA sequence: TGCAGAATACAAGGACAGATGAACACTGAAGCTTTCTTT.

This clonotype was detected ten times or more. The chain recombines TRBV20-1 with TRBJ2-2; 8 bases are shared with TRBD2. The CDR3 length is 15 residues. The V segment lost 2 bases and the J segment 5 bases; nucleotides outside the gene matches: 7. Germline V CDR1 and CDR2: DFQATT, SNEGSKA (reference sequence). CDR3 loop: CSARRVSGDTGELFF. CDR3 DNA: TGCAGTGCTAGACGTGTTAGCGGGGATACCGGGGAGCTGTTTTTT.

There are many counts of this clonotype. This sequence joins TRBV12-3 or TRBV12-4 and TRBJ1-5; 8 bases align to TRBD1. V was clipped by 6 bases and J by 6 bases; unmatched bases: 10. This CDR3 is built from 15 residues. As DNA, the CDR3 is TGTGCCAGCAGGGCTGACAGGGGATTGACTCAGCCCCAGCATTTT. Residues: CASRADRGLTQPQHF.

Ten or more counts support this clonotype. An end of the junction does not agree with germline; a read error may underlie this. The V gene is TRBV25-1, the J gene TRBJ2-5; TRBD2 might be the D (7 bases). Germline CDR1 reads MGHDK; CDR2 reads SYGVNS. This CDR3 comprises 15 residues. CDR3 loop: CASRESGAGDETQYF. In nucleotides, the CDR3 is TGTGCCAGCAGGGAATCGGGGGCGGGAGACGAGACCCAGTACTTC.

This clonotype was seen ten or more times. The J gene is TRBJ2-1, the V gene TRBV14; D tentatively reads TRBD1 or TRBD2 (6 bases each). Trimming removed 4 bases from V and 8 bases from J, with 15 bases in between. The CDR3 has 14 residues. Germline V lookup: CDR1 SGHDN, CDR2 FVKESK. This CDR3 is CASSLLGGSDEQFF. The CDR3 DNA follows: TGTGCCAGCAGCCTTCTAGGGGGGTCCGATGAGCAGTTCTTC.

This clonotype was counted ten times or more. The chain joins TRBV5-1 to TRBJ2-3; D may correspond to TRBD1 or TRBD2 (7 bases each). In germline, CDR1 is SGHRS, CDR2 YFSETQ. Trimming pared 3 bases from V and 4 bases from J, leaving 18 bases between. The CDR3 is 16 amino acids. This chain's CDR3 is CASSSRQGGGADTQYF. The CDR3 DNA reads as TGCGCCAGCAGCTCCCGACAGGGAGGGGGGGCAGATACGCAGTATTTT.

Ten or more counts support this clonotype. The chain is built from TRBV9 and TRBJ1-1; a weak D match, TRBD1 (6 bases). The V gene lost 3 bases and the J gene lost 4 bases, with 13 bases spanning the gap. This CDR3 is built from 14 residues. Germline CDR1 is SGDLS and CDR2 is YYNGEE. The CDR3 loop is CASSAEGVGTEAFF. The DNA of the CDR3 is TGTGCCAGCAGCGCCGAGGGGGTAGGCACTGAAGCTTTCTTT.

This clonotype was seen repeatedly, ten times or more. The gene calls are TRBV12-3 or TRBV12-4 and TRBJ2-3; D unresolved. This CDR3 has 13 amino acids. V lost 8 bases and J lost 5, with 14 bases in between. The CDR3 loop is CASATHSVDTQYF. The CDR3 DNA follows: TGTGCCAGCGCTACCCACTCGGTAGATACGCAGTATTTT.

This clonotype was detected ten times or more. V is TRBV12-3 or TRBV12-4 and J is TRBJ1-2; D is unclear. There are 12 residues in the CDR3. Trimming cost V 6 bases and J 5 bases, with 10 bases left between them. The CDR3 here is CASSGNQYGYTF. DNA of the CDR3: TGTGCCAGCAGCGGGAACCAGTATGGCTACACCTTC.

Ten or more counts support this clonotype. The chain uses TRBV5-5 and TRBJ1-4, with TRBD1 identical over 8 bases. V was pared by 7 bases and J by 4 bases, with 6 bases of the junction left unmatched. Germline lookup yields CDR1 SGHKS and CDR2 YYEKEE (reference sequence). This CDR3 has 14 residues. The CDR3 here is CASGRGQDNEKLFF. The CDR3 DNA reads TGTGCCAGCGGCAGGGGGCAGGATAATGAAAAACTGTTTTTT. Using reference TRBV5-5 and TRBJ1-4 for the parts outside the CDR3, the full variable domain is DAGVTQSPTHLIKTRGQQVTLRCSPISGHKSVSWYQQVLGQGPQFIFQYYEKEERGRGNFPDRFSARQFPNYSSELNVNALLLGDSALYLCASGRGQDNEKLFFGSGTQLSVL.

The table lists this clonotype with many counts. V usage is TRBV29-1 and J usage is TRBJ1-1; 10 bases are shared with TRBD1. The CDR3 is 15 amino acids. Trimming at V came to 1 base and at J to 1 base, leaving 3 bases not matched to a gene. CDR1 is SQVTM, CDR2 ANQGSEA, per germline. The CDR3, as DNA: TGCAGCGTTGAAGGGACAGGGGGACCGAACACTGAAGCTTTCTTT. It translates to CSVEGTGGPNTEAFF.

This clonotype was detected ten times or more. The chain carries TRBV20-1 and TRBJ1-3; D is perhaps TRBD1 (6 bases). Germline V lookup: CDR1 DFQATT, CDR2 SNEGSKA (reference sequence). This CDR3 contains 15 residues. The V gene lost 7 bases and the J gene lost 2 bases, with 18 bases spanning the gap. The CDR3 here is CSVRGDIAAGNTIYF. CDR3 bases: TGCAGTGTAAGAGGGGACATCGCTGCTGGAAACACCATATATTTT.

This clonotype was seen repeatedly, ten times or more. The CDR3 sequence: CATTDQKGGNQPQHF. The CDR3 bases are TGTGCCACCACCGATCAAAAGGGAGGCAATCAGCCCCAGCATTTT. The rearrangement links TRBV19 to TRBJ1-5; D ambiguous. Per germline, CDR1 LNHDA and CDR2 SQIVND (reference sequence). V was pared by 10 bases and J by 2 bases, with 18 bases between. There are 15 residues in the CDR3. Looking up the rest from reference TRBV19 and TRBJ1-5 gives the full variable domain: DGGITQSPKYLFRKEGQNVTLSCEQNLNHDAMYWYRQDPGQGLRLIYYSQIVNDFQKGDIAEGYSVSREKKESFPLTVTSAQKNPTAFYLCATTDQKGGNQPQHFGDGTRLSIL.